This T cell receptor (beta chain) was identified in a study of cytomegalovirus exposure and HLA in healthy donors. Notes on the study in general: Roughly even sequencing depth across donors was the assumption behind the presence/absence analyses. Analysis performed later showed TCR beta chains linked to HLA being more clonally expanded than equally common others.

This clone was found a few times. The target antigen is unknown. The PCR ran on 60 Vbeta and 13 Jbeta primers. Repertoires were generated with immunoSEQ multiplex PCR, while TCRdb's copy carries only in-frame clones and drops some. The sample consists of 240,000 or so clones, about 81% of them appearing once. Sequencing was performed on PBMCs. This sequence was found in a woman aged 40 to 49 in good health and CMV-seropositive.

The CDR3 region has the DNA TGTGCCAGCAGCTTAAGAACAGGGGACGGTCAGCCCCAGCATTTT. Protein product: CASSLRTGDGQPQHF. J is TRBJ1-5 and V is TRBV7-2; 7 bases align to TRBD1. Unmatched junction bases numbered 7, after V lost 2 bases and J lost 6 bases. Germline V gene data show CDR1 as SGHTA and CDR2 as FQGNSA. The CDR3 sequence is 15 residues long.